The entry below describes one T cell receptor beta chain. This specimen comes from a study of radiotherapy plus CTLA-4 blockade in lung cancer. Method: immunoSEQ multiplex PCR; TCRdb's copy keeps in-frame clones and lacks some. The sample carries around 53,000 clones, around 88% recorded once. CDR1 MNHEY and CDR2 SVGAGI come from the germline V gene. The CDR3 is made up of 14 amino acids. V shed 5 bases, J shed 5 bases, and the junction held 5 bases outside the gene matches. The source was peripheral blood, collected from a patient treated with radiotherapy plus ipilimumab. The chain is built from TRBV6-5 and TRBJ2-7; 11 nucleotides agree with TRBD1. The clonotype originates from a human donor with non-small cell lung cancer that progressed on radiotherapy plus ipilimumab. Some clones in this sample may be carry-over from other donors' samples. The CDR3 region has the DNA TGTGCCAGCAGTGCCGGACAGGGGGCACACGAGCAGTACTTC. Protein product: CASSAGQGAHEQYF.